These 5 T cell receptor beta chains were sequenced from one sample in a study of T cells and Merkel cell carcinoma outcomes. Sequenced by immunoSEQ multiplex PCR; TCRdb stores in-frame clones only, minus some. The table has 5,000 to 6,500 clones, 70% to 85% seen once. The sequenced sample consisted of tumor tissue from Merkel cell carcinoma. These receptors originate from a human donor with Merkel cell carcinoma.

The J gene is TRBJ2-7, the V gene TRBV28, with D maybe TRBD1 (5 bases). The V end was cut by 5 bases, the J end by 0 bases, with 14 bases between. There are 15 residues in the CDR3. Germline CDR1 MDHEN, CDR2 SYDVKM. This chain's CDR3 is CASSNADTYSYEQYF. The CDR3 DNA reads as TGTGCCAGCAGTAACGCGGACACCTACTCCTACGAGCAGTACTTC.

The chain combines TRBV10-3 with TRBJ2-7, with 9 bases aligning to TRBD1. The CDR3 extends over 14 amino acids. The germline V gene has CDR1 ENHRY and CDR2 SYGVKD. The ends lost 10 bases at V and 8 bases at J; junction bases unmatched: 15. CDR3: CATTIGQGSDKQYF. CDR3 bases: TGTGCCACCACTATTGGACAGGGGAGCGACAAGCAGTACTTC.

The V call is TRBV30, the J call TRBJ1-1; D is perhaps TRBD1 (5 bases). Germline V gene lookup returns CDR1 GTSNPN and CDR2 SVGIG (reference sequence). Trimming left V 0 bases short and J 5 bases short, with 10 bases between. The CDR3 loop spans 13 amino acids. The CDR3 region is CAWSVHGGTEAFF. The CDR3 DNA reads as TGTGCCTGGAGTGTACATGGGGGGACTGAAGCTTTCTTT.

This sequence joins TRBV28 and TRBJ2-1, with 7 bases matching TRBD2. Germline CDR1 is MDHEN and CDR2 is SYDVKM. The CDR3 is 11 residues long. V gave up 10 bases and J gave up 14 bases; unmatched junction bases: 11. The CDR3 DNA reads TGTGCCACCCTTGGGGGGACTACGAAGTTCTTC. Its translation: CATLGGTTKFF. Full variable domain (missing parts from reference TRBV28 and TRBJ2-1): DVKVTQSSRYLVKRTGEKVFLECVQDMDHENMFWYRQDPGLGLRLIYFSYDVKMKEKGDIPEGYSVSREKKERFSLILESASTNQTSMYLCATLGGTTKFFGPGTRLTVL.

In this sample, this clone turned up a few times. Other nucleotide sequences in the sample specify the same CDR3. V is TRBV27 and J is TRBJ1-5; D may be TRBD1 (6 bases). CDR1 and CDR2 from the germline V gene are MNHEY and SMNVEV (reference sequence). Trimming pared 6 bases from V and 6 bases from J, leaving 15 bases between. This CDR3 comprises 14 residues. CDR3 coding DNA: TGTGCCAGCAGACAGGGACTGCAGGGTCAGCCCCAGCATTTT. Translation: CASRQGLQGQPQHF.